This is a list of T cell receptor beta chains from one sample in a study of blood T cell repertoires in COVID-19. Assay: immunoSEQ multiplex PCR; the TCRdb copy retains only in-frame clones and omits some. The table has roughly 250,000 clones, roughly 89% seen once. Sample: peripheral blood. These receptors were taken from a man under 40 with acute or convalescent COVID-19. The CDR3 runs from the conserved cysteine through the conserved F or W. The order of the fields is V gene, clone size, D gene, J gene, CDR3 DNA, CDR3 protein. A D gene is named only where the DNA matches it firmly. Clone size, where shown, is once, few, many, or a class for clones that have expanded.

>TRBV12-1|-|-|TRBJ2-5
TGTGCCAGCAGCTTTAGGACAGGGGGTCGAGAGACCCAGTACTTC
CASSFRTGGRETQYF
>TRBV3-1/TRBV3-2|-|-|TRBJ2-1
TGTGCCAGCAGCCCTATTGGGGGGAAGTACAATGAGCAGTTCTTC
CASSPIGGKYNEQFF
>TRBV19|-|-|TRBJ2-1
TGTGCCAGCCAATCCTTCTCGGGAGCGGGCTACAATGAGCAGTTCTTC
CASQSFSGAGYNEQFF
>TRBV28|-|TRBD1|TRBJ1-4
TGTGCCAGCAGTTTTATGACCGGGACAGGGAATGAAAAACTGTTTTTT
CASSFMTGTGNEKLFF
>TRBV7-6|-|-|TRBJ2-3
TGTGCCAGCAGGAGAGGTTCGGGAGGCACAGATACGCAGTATTTT
CASRRGSGGTDTQYF
>TRBV11-2|-|-|TRBJ1-1
TGTGCCAGCAGCTTAGGGAGGGCCCCAAGGGCCACTGAAGCTTTCTTT
CASSLGRAPRATEAFF
>TRBV7-9|-|TRBD2|TRBJ2-7
TGTGCCAGCAGCCCAGAGGGGAGCGGGGGATCCTACGAGCAGTACTTC
CASSPEGSGGSYEQYF
>TRBV6-2/TRBV6-3|-|-|TRBJ2-7
TGTGCCAGCAGTTACTCTAGTTACGAGCAGTACTTC
CASSYSSYEQYF
>TRBV18|once|TRBD1|TRBJ1-1
TGTGCCAGCTCACAGGGACAGCCGAACACTGAAGCTTTCTTT
CASSQGQPNTEAFF
>TRBV11-3|-|TRBD1|TRBJ1-6
TGTGCCAGCAGCCAGGGGGCGGTGGATTCACCCCTCCACTTT
CASSQGAVDSPLHF
>TRBV29-1|-|TRBD2|TRBJ2-3
TGCAGCGTCCCCGGGACTAGCGGGGGCACTAACACAGATACGCAGTATTTT
CSVPGTSGGTNTDTQYF
>TRBV3-1/TRBV3-2|-|TRBD2|TRBJ2-1
TGTGCCAGCAGGAGGGAGGGGACCTACAATGAGCAGTTCTTC
CASRREGTYNEQFF
>TRBV5-1|-|-|TRBJ1-6
TGCGCCAGCAGCTTAACCATTCTACGCTTCTATAATTCACCCCTCCACTTT
CASSLTILRFYNSPLHF
>TRBV27|-|TRBD1|TRBJ1-2
TGTGCCAGCAGTTTCTACAGGGGGGATGGCTACACCTTC
CASSFYRGDGYTF
>TRBV11-1|-|-|TRBJ1-1
TGTGCCAGCAGCCCCGACAGGTGGGACACTGAAGCTTTCTTT
CASSPDRWDTEAFF
>TRBV27|-|-|TRBJ1-4
TGTGCCAGCTCCGTCAGTGCTACTAATGAAAAACTGTTTTTT
CASSVSATNEKLFF
>TRBV11-3|-|-|TRBJ2-7
TGTGCCAGCAGCTTAAAAAGCGGCTACGAGCAGTACTTC
CASSLKSGYEQYF
>TRBV5-8|-|TRBD2|TRBJ2-1
TGTGCCAGCACGGGAGTGACTAGCGGGAGATACTCCTACAATGAGCAGTTCTTC
CASTGVTSGRYSYNEQFF
>TRBV15|-|TRBD1|TRBJ2-7
TGTGCCACCAGCAGAATCGACAGGGACCGTTCCTACGAGCAGTACTTC
CATSRIDRDRSYEQYF
>TRBV30|-|-|TRBJ1-5
TGTGCCTGGAGTGAGGCGGGGGCGCGGGGCAATCAGCCCCAGCATTTT
CAWSEAGARGNQPQHF
>TRBV24-1|-|-|TRBJ2-4
TGTGCCACCAGTGAAAAAAATGCCGGGACAAGAAACATTCAGTACTTC
CATSEKNAGTRNIQYF
>TRBV19|-|TRBD1|TRBJ1-5
TGTGCCAGCAGACAGGGAGGTCAGCCCCAGCATTTT
CASRQGGQPQHF
>TRBV24-1|-|TRBD2|TRBJ2-1
TGTGCCACCAGTTCTCCCTCCGGTCGAGGGAGGGACAATGAGCAGTTCTTC
CATSSPSGRGRDNEQFF
>TRBV9|once|TRBD2|TRBJ2-1
TGTGCCAGCAGCGTAGAAGCCGCGGGGGGGCCCCGGAATGAGCAGTTCTTC
CASSVEAAGGPRNEQFF
>TRBV19|-|-|TRBJ1-1
TGTGCCAGTAGGGAGTGGAACACTGAAGCTTTCTTT
CASREWNTEAFF
>TRBV9|-|-|TRBJ2-1
TGTGCCAGCAGCGCTGGGACATTGGGCTACAATGAGCAGTTCTTC
CASSAGTLGYNEQFF
>TRBV6-5|-|-|TRBJ1-6
TGTGCCAGCAGTTACGAGAGCTCCAATTCACCCCTCCACTTT
CASSYESSNSPLHF
>TRBV6-5|-|TRBD1|TRBJ2-1
TGTGCCAGCAGTCTACGGGACAGCTACAATGAGCAGTTCTTC
CASSLRDSYNEQFF
>TRBV30|-|-|TRBJ1-6
TGTGCCTGGAAGCGCCCCTATAATTCACCCCTCCACTTT
CAWKRPYNSPLHF
>TRBV6-5|-|-|TRBJ1-2
TGTGCCAGCAGCCTTACTACCCACAAAAACTATGGCTACACCTTC
CASSLTTHKNYGYTF
>TRBV5-4|-|-|TRBJ2-2
TGTGCCAGCAGCCCCAGGGGCGGGGAGCTGTTTTTT
CASSPRGGELFF
>TRBV5-1|-|-|TRBJ1-4
TGCGCCAGCAGCTTCGGGGAGAATAATGAAAAACTGTTTTTT
CASSFGENNEKLFF
>TRBV29-1|-|TRBD2|TRBJ2-1
TGCAGCGGTGGACTAGCGGGAGGCTGGCAGTTCTTC
CSGGLAGGWQFF
>TRBV2|-|-|TRBJ2-1
TGTGCCTGGGAGGCCAATGAGCAGTTCTTC
CAWEANEQFF
>TRBV5-4|-|-|TRBJ2-1
TGTGCCAGCAGCCTGGACAGTCTTGAGCAGTTCTTC
CASSLDSLEQFF
>TRBV7-3|-|-|TRBJ2-3
TGTGCCAGCAGCTTATCTAGCACAGATACGCAGTATTTT
CASSLSSTDTQYF
>TRBV18|-|-|TRBJ1-4
TGTGCCAGCTCACCAGGGAGGGGTGTTGAAAAACTGTTTTTT
CASSPGRGVEKLFF
>TRBV9|-|-|TRBJ1-1
TGTGCCAGCAACAGGGCGGCTCAAGGGAACACTGAAGCTTTCTTT
CASNRAAQGNTEAFF
>TRBV9|-|-|TRBJ1-5
TGTGCCAGCAGCGTAGAACAGAACAATAGCAATCAGCCCCAGCATTTT
CASSVEQNNSNQPQHF
>TRBV12-3/TRBV12-4|-|-|TRBJ1-5
TGTGCCAGCAGTTTGTTGGCTCAGCCCCAGCATTTT
CASSLLAQPQHF
>TRBV5-1|-|TRBD2|TRBJ2-1
TGCGCCAGCAGCAGGGGACTAGCGTTTATAGATGAGCAGTTCTTC
CASSRGLAFIDEQFF
>TRBV6-5|-|TRBD1|TRBJ1-1
TGTGCCAGCAGTTTTTCTACAGGGGGATTCCCTGAAGCTTTCTTT
CASSFSTGGFPEAFF